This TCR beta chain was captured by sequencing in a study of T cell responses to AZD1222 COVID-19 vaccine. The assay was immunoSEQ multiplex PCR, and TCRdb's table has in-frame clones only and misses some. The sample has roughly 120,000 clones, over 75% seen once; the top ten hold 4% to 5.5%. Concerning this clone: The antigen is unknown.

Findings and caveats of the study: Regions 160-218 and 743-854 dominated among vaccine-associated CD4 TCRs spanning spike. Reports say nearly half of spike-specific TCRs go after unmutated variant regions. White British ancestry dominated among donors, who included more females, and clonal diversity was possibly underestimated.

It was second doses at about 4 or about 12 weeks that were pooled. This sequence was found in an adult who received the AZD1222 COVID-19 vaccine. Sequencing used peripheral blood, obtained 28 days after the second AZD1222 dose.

DNA of the CDR3: TGTGCCAGCAGTTCGAGACAGGGGGGATATGAAAAACTGTTTTTT. Protein: CASSSRQGGYEKLFF. The chain recombines TRBV28 with TRBJ1-4; 9 nucleotides align to TRBD1. J gave up 6 bases and V 4 bases, and 6 bases lay outside the gene matches. The CDR3 sequence is 15 residues long. Germline V gene data show CDR1 as MDHEN and CDR2 as SYDVKM.